This TCR beta chain was sequenced for a study of OX40 agonist ivuxolimab in advanced cancers. About the research overall: With ivuxolimab, an agonistic anti-OX40 (CD134) antibody, patients were treated.

For this clone: The antigen is unknown.

CDR1 is SGHNT and CDR2 is YYREEE in the germline V gene (reference sequence). V lost 0 bases, J lost 0 bases, and 13 bases lay in between. CDR3 size: 16 residues. Assay used: immunoSEQ multiplex PCR; TCRdb lists only in-frame clones, some missing. The data contain tens of thousands of clones, about 94% of them singletons. Study-level results: Normalized expansion of T-cell clones was also low for some nonresponders.

Sequenced material: CD4+ or CD8+ T cells sorted from blood, taken in a trial of the OX40 agonist ivuxolimab. This sequence originates from an adult with an advanced solid tumor such as melanoma, head and neck, liver or kidney cancer. This sequence joins TRBV5-4 and TRBJ2-7; D unclear. This chain's CDR3 is CASSLGPDSHSYEQYF. In DNA, the CDR3 is TGTGCCAGCAGCTTGGGACCAGACTCGCACTCCTACGAGCAGTACTTC.